The rows below give T cell receptor beta chains drawn from one sample of a study of CD8 T cells in ankylosing spondylitis. Each CDR3 protein gets one entry after TCRdb re-called the 5' RACE reads with MiXCR. In the table there are approximately 550,000 distinct CDR3 sequences, 10% to 15% of which are singletons. The sequencing sample was made of blood, either unsorted or a sorted T cell fraction (not recorded which). The origin of the receptors is a male donor with ankylosing spondylitis. Both conserved end residues are part of each CDR3. Each record gives: D gene, clone size, J gene, V gene, CDR3 DNA, CDR3 protein. D genes are given only for firm matches. Size tells how often a clone was seen (once, few, many) or the class of an expanded clone, and some rows leave it out.

d_call: NA; clone_size: NA; j_call: TRBJ2-1; v_call: TRBV25-1; cdr3_nt: TGTGCCAGCGGAGCCCCCCAGGCCCTCTACAATGAGCAGTTCTTC; cdr3_aa: CASGAPQALYNEQFF
d_call: NA; clone_size: NA; j_call: TRBJ2-3; v_call: TRBV20-1; cdr3_nt: TGCAGTGCTATCGGTATAAGCGCAGATACGCAGTATTTT; cdr3_aa: CSAIGISADTQYF
d_call: NA; clone_size: many; j_call: TRBJ2-1; v_call: TRBV21-1; cdr3_nt: TGTGCCAGCAGCAAAGAGTTCTTGTCGCAGGGACTAGAGCAGTTCTTC; cdr3_aa: CASSKEFLSQGLEQFF
d_call: NA; clone_size: NA; j_call: TRBJ1-2; v_call: TRBV7-9; cdr3_nt: TGTGCCAGCAGCTTTCAAAGTTTGAACTATGGCTACACCTTC; cdr3_aa: CASSFQSLNYGYTF
d_call: NA; clone_size: few; j_call: TRBJ1-1; v_call: TRBV20-1; cdr3_nt: TGCAGTGCTAGTGGGGCAGTTCGGACTGAAGCTTTCTTT; cdr3_aa: CSASGAVRTEAFF
d_call: NA; clone_size: few; j_call: TRBJ2-4; v_call: TRBV12-3/TRBV12-4; cdr3_nt: TGTGCCAGCAGTCGTGGCGGGGCAGGAGGGAACATTCAGTACTTC; cdr3_aa: CASSRGGAGGNIQYF
d_call: NA; clone_size: few; j_call: TRBJ2-5; v_call: TRBV20-1; cdr3_nt: TGCAGTGCCCAGGGTCTAGGACACAACCAAGAGACCCAGTACTTC; cdr3_aa: CSAQGLGHNQETQYF
d_call: TRBD1; clone_size: few; j_call: TRBJ1-6; v_call: TRBV5-4; cdr3_nt: TGTGCCAGCAGCACCGCCAGCGAACAGGGGTTTTGGTCACCCCTCCACTTT; cdr3_aa: CASSTASEQGFWSPLHF
d_call: TRBD2; clone_size: NA; j_call: TRBJ2-1; v_call: TRBV25-1; cdr3_nt: TGTGCCAGCAGTGAATGGCCCCCCACTAGCGGGAAGTACAATGAGCAGTTCTTC; cdr3_aa: CASSEWPPTSGKYNEQFF
d_call: NA; clone_size: NA; j_call: TRBJ1-4; v_call: TRBV30; cdr3_nt: TGTGCCTGGAGTGGGAATCCAACTAATGAAAAACTGTTTTTT; cdr3_aa: CAWSGNPTNEKLFF
d_call: TRBD2; clone_size: NA; j_call: TRBJ2-1; v_call: TRBV13; cdr3_nt: TGTGCCAGCAAAAGGCGGGCGGGGGATGAGCAGTTCTTC; cdr3_aa: CASKRRAGDEQFF
d_call: TRBD2; clone_size: NA; j_call: TRBJ2-1; v_call: TRBV20-1; cdr3_nt: TGCAGTGCTAGTTTGAGGGAGGGCCGTAATGAGCAGTTCTTC; cdr3_aa: CSASLREGRNEQFF
d_call: TRBD1; clone_size: NA; j_call: TRBJ1-1; v_call: TRBV5-1; cdr3_nt: TGCGCCAGCAGCCCCCCGACAGGGGGGGATGCTGAAGCTTTCTTT; cdr3_aa: CASSPPTGGDAEAFF
d_call: NA; clone_size: few; j_call: TRBJ1-4; v_call: TRBV20-1; cdr3_nt: TGCAGTGCCTCGGTCCGGGCCAAGGAAAAACTGTTTTTT; cdr3_aa: CSASVRAKEKLFF
d_call: TRBD1; clone_size: many; j_call: TRBJ1-1; v_call: TRBV6-2/TRBV6-3; cdr3_nt: TGTGCCAGCAGTTCCCCCAGCCCGGGACAGTGGAACACTGAAGCTTTCTTT; cdr3_aa: CASSSPSPGQWNTEAFF
d_call: NA; clone_size: few; j_call: TRBJ2-2; v_call: TRBV11-2; cdr3_nt: TGTGCCAGCAGCCGGGAGACATTCACCGGGGAGCTGTTTTTT; cdr3_aa: CASSRETFTGELFF
d_call: NA; clone_size: NA; j_call: TRBJ1-5; v_call: TRBV7-8; cdr3_nt: TGTGCCAGCAGCTTGTTCGCGTTTCAGCCCCAGCATTTT; cdr3_aa: CASSLFAFQPQHF
d_call: NA; clone_size: NA; j_call: TRBJ1-2; v_call: TRBV10-3; cdr3_nt: TGTGCCATCAGCGGACGGGAGAACTATGGCTACACCTTC; cdr3_aa: CAISGRENYGYTF
d_call: NA; clone_size: many; j_call: TRBJ2-5; v_call: TRBV11-2; cdr3_nt: TGTGCCAGCAGCTTAGATCCCGGCCAAGAGACCCAGTACTTC; cdr3_aa: CASSLDPGQETQYF
d_call: TRBD1; clone_size: few; j_call: TRBJ2-1; v_call: TRBV5-6; cdr3_nt: TGTGCCAGCAGCCACCCCGGACAGGGGGCTAATGAGCAGTTCTTC; cdr3_aa: CASSHPGQGANEQFF
d_call: TRBD2; clone_size: few; j_call: TRBJ2-1; v_call: TRBV6-5; cdr3_nt: TGTGCCAGCAGTTACTCGAATCCCTCTACGGCGGGAGAAGACAATGAGCAGTTCTTC; cdr3_aa: CASSYSNPSTAGEDNEQFF
d_call: NA; clone_size: few; j_call: TRBJ1-1; v_call: TRBV6-1; cdr3_nt: TGTGCCAGCGGCTTTGAGGGAGCTTTCTTT; cdr3_aa: CASGFEGAFF
d_call: NA; clone_size: many; j_call: TRBJ1-1; v_call: TRBV6-6; cdr3_nt: TGTGCCAGCAGTTTGGGTCTCGAGGAGGGCGTCCACTTT; cdr3_aa: CASSLGLEEGVHF
d_call: NA; clone_size: few; j_call: TRBJ1-2; v_call: TRBV4-2; cdr3_nt: TGTGCCAGCAGCCAAGAAACAGGGATTTCGAGTGGCTACACCTTC; cdr3_aa: CASSQETGISSGYTF
d_call: TRBD1; clone_size: NA; j_call: TRBJ2-7; v_call: TRBV2; cdr3_nt: TGTGCCACTAGGACAGGCGGCGCTTACGACGAGCAGTACTTC; cdr3_aa: CATRTGGAYDEQYF
d_call: NA; clone_size: few; j_call: TRBJ1-4; v_call: TRBV28; cdr3_nt: TGTGCCAGCAGTCCGACGGGGTCGTGGGAAAAACTGTTTTTT; cdr3_aa: CASSPTGSWEKLFF
d_call: TRBD1; clone_size: NA; j_call: TRBJ1-4; v_call: TRBV29-1; cdr3_nt: TGCAGCGTTCTAGGAGGGGGCCATGAAAAACTGTTTTTT; cdr3_aa: CSVLGGGHEKLFF
d_call: NA; clone_size: NA; j_call: TRBJ1-5; v_call: TRBV5-6; cdr3_nt: TGTGCCAGCAGCCGGCGGGGGGTCCACAATCAGCCCCAGCATTTT; cdr3_aa: CASSRRGVHNQPQHF
d_call: TRBD2; clone_size: few; j_call: TRBJ2-5; v_call: TRBV20-1; cdr3_nt: TGCAGTGCTACCGGGGGGAGCGGGAGACTAGAGACCCAGTACTTC; cdr3_aa: CSATGGSGRLETQYF
d_call: NA; clone_size: once; j_call: TRBJ1-4; v_call: TRBV5-6; cdr3_nt: TGTGCCAGCAGTACCACCGGCGAAATAACTAATGAAAAACTGTTTTTT; cdr3_aa: CASSTTGEITNEKLFF
d_call: TRBD2; clone_size: NA; j_call: TRBJ2-2; v_call: TRBV9; cdr3_nt: TGTGCCAGCAGCGTAGCCAGCGGGAGGAATCTCGGGGAGCTGTTTTTT; cdr3_aa: CASSVASGRNLGELFF
d_call: NA; clone_size: few; j_call: TRBJ2-7; v_call: TRBV21-1; cdr3_nt: TGTGCCAGCAGCTCATGGGACAGAAGGAGCTCCTACGAGCAGTACTTC; cdr3_aa: CASSSWDRRSSYEQYF
d_call: NA; clone_size: few; j_call: TRBJ2-3; v_call: TRBV7-9; cdr3_nt: TGTGCCAGCAGCCGGTCGGGGCTCGCAGATACGCAGTATTTT; cdr3_aa: CASSRSGLADTQYF
d_call: NA; clone_size: NA; j_call: TRBJ2-5; v_call: TRBV20-1; cdr3_nt: TGCAGTGCTAAGTGGGGGAACCAAGAGACCCAGTACTTC; cdr3_aa: CSAKWGNQETQYF
d_call: NA; clone_size: NA; j_call: TRBJ2-1; v_call: TRBV2; cdr3_nt: TGTGCCAGCAGTGAAGAATTTAGAAATCCTATCGTCTTC; cdr3_aa: CASSEEFRNPIVF
d_call: TRBD2; clone_size: many; j_call: TRBJ2-1; v_call: TRBV20-1; cdr3_nt: TGCAGTGCTAGAGTCGGGACTAGCGGTTACAATGAGCAGTTCTTC; cdr3_aa: CSARVGTSGYNEQFF
d_call: NA; clone_size: NA; j_call: TRBJ1-3; v_call: TRBV20-1; cdr3_nt: TGCAGTGCTCCTGACCGAAGGGGGGGAGGAAGGGCTGGAAACACCATATATTTT; cdr3_aa: CSAPDRRGGGRAGNTIYF
d_call: NA; clone_size: many; j_call: TRBJ1-4; v_call: TRBV20-1; cdr3_nt: TGCAGTGCTAGAGATTTCGGGAATGAAAAACTGTTTTTT; cdr3_aa: CSARDFGNEKLFF
d_call: TRBD1; clone_size: few; j_call: TRBJ2-5; v_call: TRBV11-2; cdr3_nt: TGTGCCAGCAGCTTAGTTGGACAGGGGAGCCAGTACTTC; cdr3_aa: CASSLVGQGSQYF
d_call: TRBD2; clone_size: NA; j_call: TRBJ2-1; v_call: TRBV5-1; cdr3_nt: TGCGCCAGCAGCTTGGTGGCGGGAGAGCTCTACAATGAGCAGTTCTTC; cdr3_aa: CASSLVAGELYNEQFF
d_call: TRBD1; clone_size: few; j_call: TRBJ2-1; v_call: TRBV6-5; cdr3_nt: TGTGCCAGCAGTTATTCCCGGCCAGGGGGCTTGCGTGAGCAGTTCTTC; cdr3_aa: CASSYSRPGGLREQFF
d_call: TRBD2; clone_size: NA; j_call: TRBJ2-1; v_call: TRBV3-1; cdr3_nt: TGTGCCAGCACCCCGGGACTAGCGGGACCCGAGCAGTTCTTC; cdr3_aa: CASTPGLAGPEQFF